The entry below describes one T cell receptor beta chain. Its antigen is still unknown. This CDR3 has 13 residues. Germline loops: CDR1 SGHTA, CDR2 FQGNSA. Trimming removed 4 bases at V and 4 bases at J, with 10 bases between. Both 60 Vbeta primers and 13 Jbeta primers went into the PCR. Sequencing was performed with immunoSEQ multiplex PCR; in TCRdb, only in-frame clones are kept and a portion is missing. The data hold approximately 85,000 clones, with 80% observed a single time. The record originates from a study of cytomegalovirus exposure and HLA in healthy donors. Study conclusions and caveats: Later genetic work tied a missense DCLRE1C variant to beta-chain V and J trimming. CMV antigen specificity of a few CMV-associated chains was confirmed in vitro.

This chain links TRBV7-2 with TRBJ2-5; possible D gene TRBD2, 5 bases. The sample was PBMCs. This TCR derives from a man aged 25-40 years in good health and CMV-seronegative. CDR3: CASSSRTGETQYF. CDR3 in DNA: TGTGCCAGCAGCTCTCGGACTGGAGAGACCCAGTACTTC.